The 16 T cell receptor beta chains listed next were all sequenced from one sample in a study of OX40 agonist ivuxolimab in advanced cancers. Clones were sequenced by immunoSEQ multiplex PCR, and TCRdb holds only the in-frame ones, with some missing. The sample consists of 8,000 to 9,500 clones, around 89% of them appearing once. Here the sequenced sample was CD4+ or CD8+ T cells sorted from blood, taken in a trial of the OX40 agonist ivuxolimab. The origin of the receptors is an adult with an advanced solid tumor such as melanoma, head and neck, liver or kidney cancer.

The chain couples TRBV6-1 to TRBJ1-1, with 7 bases aligning to TRBD1. This CDR3 is 13 amino acids long. Germline V lookup: CDR1 MNHNS, CDR2 SASEGT. The V segment lost 8 bases and the J segment 1 base; nucleotides outside the gene matches: 4. The CDR3 here is CASAGQWNTEAFF. The CDR3 nucleotides read TGTGCCAGCGCGGGACAGTGGAACACTGAAGCTTTCTTT.

The chain is built from TRBV9 and TRBJ2-6, with no clear D. V was trimmed by 1 base and J by 0 bases, leaving 5 bases between them. The CDR3 loop spans 15 amino acids. Germline V CDR1 and CDR2: SGDLS, YYNGEE. CDR3 region: CASSVFSSGANVLTF. CDR3 bases: TGTGCCAGCAGCGTATTTTCCTCTGGGGCCAACGTCCTGACTTTC. Based on the CDR3 plus reference TRBV9 and TRBJ2-6, the full variable domain is DSGVTQTPKHLITATGQRVTLRCSPRSGDLSVYWYQQSLDQGLQFLIQYYNGEERAKGNILERFSAQQFPDLHSELNLSSLELGDSALYFCASSVFSSGANVLTFGAGSRLTVL.

This rearrangement joins TRBV19 to TRBJ1-5; D uncertain. Trimming removed 5 bases at V and 9 bases at J, with 14 bases between. The CDR3 totals 13 residues. Germline CDR1 is LNHDA and CDR2 is SQIVND (reference sequence). CDR3 amino acids: CASSPWTGGPQHF. In DNA, the CDR3 is TGTGCCAGTAGTCCGTGGACGGGTGGGCCCCAGCATTTT.

J is TRBJ2-5 and V is TRBV2, with a weak D call TRBD1 (6 bases). V gave up 8 bases and J gave up 5 bases, with 9 bases separating them. This CDR3 contains 11 residues. Germline CDR1 reads SNHLY; CDR2 reads FYNNEI. This chain's CDR3 is CASGQGETQYF. The CDR3 DNA is TGTGCCAGCGGGCAGGGGGAGACCCAGTACTTC.

This chain links TRBV11-2 with TRBJ2-3; 7 nucleotides agree with TRBD1. The germline V gene encodes CDR1 SGHAT and CDR2 FQNNGV. CDR3 length: 15 amino acids. V lost 5 bases, J lost 4 bases, and 9 bases stayed unmatched. The CDR3 DNA reads as TGTGCCAGCAGCGCCTGGACAGGCTCCTCAGATACGCAGTATTTT. This sequence encodes CASSAWTGSSDTQYF.

The rearrangement links TRBV19 to TRBJ1-6; D is ambiguous. The germline V gene encodes CDR1 LNHDA and CDR2 SQIVND (reference sequence). The V and J ends lost 3 bases and 6 bases respectively, with 3 bases between them. The CDR3 sequence is 12 residues long. The CDR3 DNA reads TGTGCCAGTAGTATGGGTAATTCACCCCTCCACTTT. Its translation: CASSMGNSPLHF.

This chain connects TRBV4-2 to TRBJ1-6; D remains ambiguous. CDR3 length: 14 amino acids. Germline V gene lookup returns CDR1 LGHNA and CDR2 YNFKEQ. The V end lost 4 bases, the J end lost 4 bases, and 8 bases lay between the germline ends. CDR3: CASSPTGYNSPLHF. The CDR3, as DNA: TGTGCCAGCAGCCCGACTGGTTATAATTCACCCCTCCACTTT.

The chain combines TRBV5-4 with TRBJ2-7; no clear D gene. Between the trimmed V and J ends, which lost 0 bases and 4 bases, there was a span of 11 bases. The CDR3 covers 14 residues. Germline assignment: CDR1 SGHNT and CDR2 YYREEE (reference sequence). This CDR3 is CASSLERREYEQYF. DNA for the CDR3: TGTGCCAGCAGCTTGGAGAGGAGAGAGTACGAGCAGTACTTC. The full variable domain, its missing parts supplied by reference TRBV5-4 and TRBJ2-7, is ETGVTQSPTHLIKTRGQQVTLRCSSQSGHNTVSWYQQALGQGPQFIFQYYREEENGRGNFPPRFSGLQFPNYSSELNVNALELDDSALYLCASSLERREYEQYFGPGTRLTVT.

The chain employs TRBV18 and TRBJ2-3; TRBD2 agrees at 10 bases. Germline values: CDR1 KGHSH, CDR2 LQKENI. The V and J ends lost 2 bases and 1 base, in that order; junction bases with no gene match: 3. The CDR3 is 16 residues long. This chain's CDR3 is CASSPTLAGGTDTQYF. CDR3 DNA sequence: TGTGCCAGCTCACCAACCCTAGCGGGAGGCACAGATACGCAGTATTTT.

The J gene is TRBJ1-2, the V gene TRBV5-1; possibly TRBD1 for D (5 bases). Germline V lookup: CDR1 SGHRS, CDR2 YFSETQ. Trimming shortened V by 0 bases and J by 0 bases, and 15 bases separated the two germline ends. This CDR3 has 17 amino acids. This CDR3 reads CASSLGPAGQTNYGYTF. In DNA form, the CDR3 reads TGCGCCAGCAGCTTGGGGCCCGCAGGGCAGACTAACTATGGCTACACCTTC.

The rearrangement uses TRBV30 and TRBJ2-3, with TRBD2 as a possible D gene (5 bases). V was shortened by 4 bases and J by 4 bases, with 9 bases between the two germline ends. The CDR3 sequence is 12 residues long. The V gene's germline CDR1 is GTSNPN and CDR2 SVGIG (reference sequence). This CDR3 is CAWNGVPDTQYF. The CDR3 coding sequence is TGTGCCTGGAACGGGGTCCCAGATACGCAGTATTTT. The variable domain in full, completed from reference TRBV30 and TRBJ2-3, reads SQTIHQWPATLVQPVGSPLSLECTVEGTSNPNLYWYRQAAGRGLQLLFYSVGIGQISSEVPQNLSASRPQDRQFILSSKKLLLSDSGFYLCAWNGVPDTQYFGPGTRLTVL.

This rearrangement joins TRBV19 to TRBJ1-2; TRBD1 matches at 12 bases. The CDR3 sequence is 15 residues long. CDR1 and CDR2 from the germline V gene are LNHDA and SQIVND (reference sequence). V lost 4 bases, J lost 9 bases, and 9 bases stayed unmatched. The CDR3 nucleotides are TGTGCCAGTAGTAGACGGGACAGGGGGCACGATAGCTACACCTTC. Translated, it gives CASSRRDRGHDSYTF.

This rearrangement joins TRBV7-2 to TRBJ1-1; D unclear. The CDR3 loop spans 15 amino acids. Germline-derived CDR1 and CDR2 are SGHTA and FQGNSA. Trimming stripped 1 base from V and 4 bases from J, with 13 bases between. Here the CDR3 reads CASSLGPGGSTEAFF. The CDR3 nucleotides read TGTGCCAGCAGCTTAGGCCCGGGAGGTAGCACTGAAGCTTTCTTT.

This clone was found once. V and J are TRBV4-3 and TRBJ1-1; D is perhaps TRBD1 (5 bases). This CDR3 has 17 residues. The V end lost 2 bases, the J end lost 6 bases, and 22 bases lay between the germline ends. Germline V CDR1 and CDR2: LGHNA, YSLEER. The CDR3 DNA sequence: TGCGCCAGCAGCCAATATTGGGGGGGAGGGGAAGTCGCTGAAGCTTTCTTT. This codes for CASSQYWGGGEVAEAFF.

The rearrangement uses TRBV7-2 and TRBJ2-7; D might be TRBD1 (5 bases). V dropped 4 bases and J dropped 4 bases, with 11 bases sitting between them. The germline V gene has CDR1 SGHTA and CDR2 FQGNSA. This CDR3 region has 13 residues. CDR3 in amino acids: CASSYQRGYEQYV. CDR3 nucleotide sequence: TGTGCCAGCAGCTATCAAAGGGGATACGAGCAGTACGTC.

This chain joins TRBV11-3 and TRBJ2-1; unclear D gene. V was clipped by 1 base and J by 4 bases, with 8 bases between them. This CDR3 comprises 14 residues. CDR1 is SGHNT, CDR2 YENEEA, per germline. The CDR3 sequence: CASSLVAGYNEQFF. CDR3 bases: TGTGCCAGCAGCTTAGTGGCCGGTTACAATGAGCAGTTCTTC.